This passage covers 25 T cell receptor beta chains from one sample sequenced in a study of cytomegalovirus exposure and HLA in healthy donors. PCR amplification relied on 60 Vbeta primers (plus 13 Jbeta primers). The data were produced by immunoSEQ multiplex PCR, yet TCRdb's version contains in-frame clones alone and is incomplete. The sample shows about 70,000 clones, about 73% of them seen only once. The sample comprised PBMCs. Receptors were obtained from a woman aged 60 to 75 in good health and CMV-seropositive.

The V gene is TRBV28, the J gene TRBJ2-2, with TRBD2 identical over 7 bases. J was trimmed by 6 bases and V by 6 bases; bases with no gene match: 13. Germline V gene data show CDR1 as MDHEN and CDR2 as SYDVKM. This CDR3 region has 16 residues. CDR3 nucleotides: TGTGCCAGCAGGGGGGGGGAGTACCGGAGGGCCGGGGAGCTGTTTTTT. Residues: CASRGGEYRRAGELFF.

The V and J genes are TRBV30 and TRBJ1-1; possibly TRBD1 for D (6 bases). The CDR3 is 11 amino acids. CDR1 and CDR2 (germline): GTSNPN, SVGIG (reference sequence). The V gene lost 1 base and the J gene lost 6 bases, with 6 bases spanning the gap. The CDR3, as DNA: TGTGCCTGGAGTGGACAGGCTGAAGCTTTCTTT. Its protein is CAWSGQAEAFF.

The chain is built from TRBV9 and TRBJ1-1; D might be TRBD1 (5 bases). The ends were cut back, 3 bases at V and 3 bases at J, with 21 bases in the middle. CDR1 is SGDLS, CDR2 YYNGEE, per germline. This CDR3 contains 17 residues. The CDR3 bases are TGTGCCAGCAGCGCCCCCAGGGTGGGGGGAAGGGACACTGAAGCTTTCTTT. Amino acid sequence: CASSAPRVGGRDTEAFF.

The chain combines TRBV5-1 with TRBJ2-1; 11 nucleotides agree with TRBD1. The CDR3 has 17 amino acids. Germline loops: CDR1 SGHRS, CDR2 YFSETQ. Losses at the gene ends were 0 bases for V and 4 bases for J; bases not matched to a gene: 6. The CDR3 reads CASSLGRGTGGYNEQFF. CDR3 nucleotide sequence: TGCGCCAGCAGCTTGGGCAGAGGGACAGGGGGTTACAATGAGCAGTTCTTC.

The chain is built from TRBV2 and TRBJ1-5, with D maybe TRBD1 (6 bases). CDR1 SNHLY and CDR2 FYNNEI come from the germline V gene. Trimming stripped 6 bases from V and 0 bases from J, with 9 bases between. This CDR3 has 14 amino acids. CDR3 amino acids: CASSQQGSNQPQHF. Written as DNA, the CDR3 is TGTGCCAGCAGCCAACAGGGTAGCAATCAGCCCCAGCATTTT.

V gene TRBV9 combines with J gene TRBJ2-3; D is perhaps TRBD1 (6 bases). Germline CDR1 reads SGDLS; CDR2 reads YYNGEE. This CDR3 is 15 amino acids long. V lost 0 bases to trimming and J lost 5 bases, with 13 bases between them. The CDR3 coding sequence is TGTGCCAGCAGCGTAGAGGGCGAGACAGGAGATACGCAGTATTTT. Its translation: CASSVEGETGDTQYF.

The chain employs TRBV19 and TRBJ1-3; D ambiguous. V dropped 5 bases and J dropped 0 bases, with 11 bases sitting between them. The V gene's germline CDR1 is LNHDA and CDR2 SQIVND (reference sequence). This CDR3 has 15 amino acids. The CDR3 loop is CASSVRISSGNTIYF. CDR3 DNA: TGTGCCAGTAGTGTCAGGATAAGCTCTGGAAACACCATATATTTT.

The chain combines TRBV19 with TRBJ1-1, with TRBD1 identical over 9 bases. Germline CDR1 reads LNHDA; CDR2 reads SQIVND (reference sequence). CDR3 length: 14 residues. After removal of 6 bases from V and 3 bases from J, the junction contained 5 bases not matched to a gene. CDR3 bases: TGTGCCAGTAGAGACAGGGGGTTCTACACTGAAGCTTTCTTT. It translates to CASRDRGFYTEAFF.

The rearrangement joins TRBV2 to TRBJ2-5, with TRBD2 matching over 9 bases. Germline CDR1 and CDR2: SNHLY and FYNNEI. Trimming at V came to 2 bases and at J to 9 bases, leaving 10 bases not matched to a gene. The CDR3 is 15 amino acids. The CDR3 is CASSERTSDKRAQYF. CDR3 bases: TGTGCCAGCAGTGAACGGACTAGCGATAAGAGGGCCCAGTACTTC.

The chain has TRBV7-9 and TRBJ2-4, with no clear D. The CDR3 spans 14 residues. Germline CDR1 is SEHNR and CDR2 is FQNEAQ (reference sequence). V lost 5 bases and J lost 0, with 8 bases in between. The CDR3 loop reads CASSARIAKNIQYF. The CDR3 nucleotides are TGTGCCAGCAGCGCCAGAATAGCCAAAAACATTCAGTACTTC.

This chain links TRBV9 with TRBJ1-4; D is uncertain. This CDR3 spans 14 amino acids. Germline CDR1 and CDR2: SGDLS and YYNGEE. Trimming left V 3 bases short and J 6 bases short, with 12 bases between. The CDR3 region has the DNA TGTGCCAGCAGCGGACCCCACCGGGATGAAAAACTGTTTTTT. This sequence encodes CASSGPHRDEKLFF.

This clone showed up just once. The chain is built from TRBV5-1 and TRBJ2-5, with 13 bases identical to TRBD2. The CDR3 is 16 residues long. Germline-derived CDR1 and CDR2 are SGHRS and YFSETQ. Losses at the gene ends were 5 bases for V and 1 base for J; bases not matched to a gene: 5. This CDR3 reads CASRTGLAGVQETQYF. For the CDR3, the DNA is TGCGCCAGCAGAACCGGACTAGCGGGGGTCCAAGAGACCCAGTACTTC.

The rearrangement joins TRBV7-2 to TRBJ1-5; D remains ambiguous. The CDR3 is made up of 14 amino acids. Per germline, CDR1 SGHTA and CDR2 FQGNSA. V shed 6 bases and J shed 5 bases, with 14 bases lying between them. DNA of the CDR3: TGTGCCAGCAGATTCGGCGGATTTTATCAGCCCCAGCATTTT. Its translation is CASRFGGFYQPQHF.

The V call is TRBV4-1, the J call TRBJ2-1, with a weak D call TRBD2 (6 bases). The ends were cut back, 2 bases at V and 5 bases at J, with 10 bases in the middle. Germline CDR1 MGHRA, CDR2 YSYEKL. This CDR3 is 14 amino acids long. The CDR3 region is CASSQSPGDNEQFF. The DNA for the CDR3 is TGCGCCAGCAGCCAATCCCCGGGAGACAATGAGCAGTTCTTC.

The chain couples TRBV6-1 to TRBJ1-1; the D is unclear. This CDR3 spans 14 amino acids. Germline loops: CDR1 MNHNS, CDR2 SASEGT. Trimming took off 6 bases at V and 3 bases at J, with 14 bases between the two ends. For the CDR3, the DNA is TGTGCCAGCAGCGCCCGGAGAACGGACACTGAAGCTTTCTTT. It encodes CASSARRTDTEAFF.

J is TRBJ2-1 and V is TRBV6-5; TRBD2 is a possible D gene (5 bases). The CDR3 length is 15 residues. Germline V gives CDR1 MNHEY, CDR2 SVGAGI. V was shortened by 6 bases and J by 0 bases, with 12 bases between the two germline ends. In DNA form, the CDR3 reads TGTGCCAGCAGAATCGGGGATAGCTCCTACAATGAGCAGTTCTTC. Its protein is CASRIGDSSYNEQFF.

This clone occurred a few times. The chain has TRBV5-1 and TRBJ1-1; the D gene is possibly TRBD1 (5 bases). The CDR3 is 14 amino acids. Germline CDR1 reads SGHRS; CDR2 reads YFSETQ. Trimming left V 0 bases short and J 1 base short, with 7 bases between. CDR3 sequence reads: CASSLGGPNTEAFF. The CDR3 DNA reads TGCGCCAGCAGCTTGGGGGGCCCGAACACTGAAGCTTTCTTT.

As DNA, the CDR3 is TGTGCCAGCAGCTTGGTTGCCCTTCGGGGGAATGAGCAGTTCTTC. This codes for CASSLVALRGNEQFF. The J gene is TRBJ2-1, the V gene TRBV5-4, with TRBD2 as a possible D gene (6 bases). Trimming took off 0 bases at V and 7 bases at J, with 14 bases between the two ends. Germline V gene data show CDR1 as SGHNT and CDR2 as YYREEE (reference sequence). The CDR3 runs 15 residues.

This clone was seen once. This chain connects TRBV2 to TRBJ1-5; D possibly corresponds to TRBD1 (5 bases). Germline-derived CDR1 and CDR2 are SNHLY and FYNNEI. CDR3 length equals 14 residues. Trimming removed 4 bases at V and 2 bases at J, with 9 bases between. This CDR3 reads CASSAGRGNQPQHF. In DNA form, the CDR3 reads TGTGCCAGCAGTGCAGGCAGGGGCAATCAGCCCCAGCATTTT. Using reference TRBV2 and TRBJ1-5 for the parts outside the CDR3, the full variable domain is EPEVTQTPSHQVTQMGQEVILRCVPISNHLYFYWYRQILGQKVEFLVSFYNNEISEKSEIFDDQFSVERPDGSNFTLKIRSTKLEDSAMYFCASSAGRGNQPQHFGDGTRLSIL.

The gene calls are TRBV27 and TRBJ2-1; the match to TRBD1 covers 9 bases. The CDR3 is made up of 17 amino acids. Germline V gene lookup returns CDR1 MNHEY and CDR2 SMNVEV (reference sequence). V lost 4 bases and J lost 7; bases outside the gene matches: 14. The CDR3 region has the DNA TGTGCCAGCAGTTACGGGACAGGGATTGGGACGGGGAATGAGCAGTTCTTC. Translated, it gives CASSYGTGIGTGNEQFF.

The V and J genes are TRBV2 and TRBJ2-5; 8 bases map to TRBD1. Germline trimming cut 4 bases from V and 3 bases from J; bases unmatched to any gene: 7. The CDR3 has 15 amino acids. CDR1 is SNHLY, CDR2 FYNNEI, per germline. The CDR3 reads CASSGRGQGKETQYF. CDR3 in DNA: TGTGCCAGCAGTGGAAGAGGACAGGGAAAAGAGACCCAGTACTTC.

A few counts support this clone. The rearrangement links TRBV5-5 to TRBJ1-6; 9 bases align to TRBD1. V shed 3 bases, J shed 7 bases, and the junction held 5 bases outside the gene matches. Looked up from germline, CDR1 is SGHKS and CDR2 is YYEKEE (reference sequence). The CDR3 consists of 15 residues. The CDR3 DNA follows: TGTGCCAGCAGCTGGGGGACAGGGCGCAATTCACCCCTCCACTTT. It encodes CASSWGTGRNSPLHF.

This chain connects TRBV19 to TRBJ1-1; D unresolved. Trimming stripped 1 base from V and 0 bases from J, with 9 bases between. Per the germline V gene, CDR1 is LNHDA and CDR2 is SQIVND (reference sequence). This CDR3 is built from 15 residues. The CDR3 region has the DNA TGTGCCAGTAGTATAGGCGGGATCCTGAACACTGAAGCTTTCTTT. This encodes CASSIGGILNTEAFF. Filled out from reference TRBV19 and TRBJ1-1, the complete variable domain reads DGGITQSPKYLFRKEGQNVTLSCEQNLNHDAMYWYRQDPGQGLRLIYYSQIVNDFQKGDIAEGYSVSREKKESFPLTVTSAQKNPTAFYLCASSIGGILNTEAFFGQGTRLTVV.

J is TRBJ1-2 and V is TRBV29-1; TRBD1 aligns across 9 bases. Germline-derived CDR1 and CDR2 are SQVTM and ANQGSEA. The ends lost 3 bases at V and 5 bases at J; junction bases unmatched: 4. The CDR3 is made up of 13 amino acids. CDR3 DNA sequence: TGCAGCGTTGACAGTGGGACAGGGTATGGCTACACCTTC. The encoded protein is CSVDSGTGYGYTF. The full variable domain, completed using reference TRBV29-1 and TRBJ1-2, is SAVISQKPSRDICQRGTSLTIQCQVDSQVTMMFWYRQQPGQSLTLIATANQGSEATYESGFVIDKFPISRPNLTFSTLTVSNMSPEDSSIYLCSVDSGTGYGYTFGSGTRLTVV.

The chain has TRBV15 and TRBJ2-7, with D possibly being TRBD2 (7 bases). V was trimmed by 0 bases and J by 4 bases, leaving 13 bases between them. This CDR3 is built from 15 residues. Germline-derived CDR1 and CDR2 are LNHNV and YYDKDF (reference sequence). The CDR3 reads CATSREGGARYEQYF. CDR3 bases: TGTGCCACCAGCAGAGAAGGGGGGGCCAGGTACGAGCAGTACTTC. Supplemented by reference TRBV15 and TRBJ2-7, the full variable domain reads DAMVIQNPRYQVTQFGKPVTLSCSQTLNHNVMYWYQQKSSQAPKLLFHYYDKDFNNEADTPDNFQSRRPNTSFCFLDIRSPGLGDTAMYLCATSREGGARYEQYFGPGTRLTVT.